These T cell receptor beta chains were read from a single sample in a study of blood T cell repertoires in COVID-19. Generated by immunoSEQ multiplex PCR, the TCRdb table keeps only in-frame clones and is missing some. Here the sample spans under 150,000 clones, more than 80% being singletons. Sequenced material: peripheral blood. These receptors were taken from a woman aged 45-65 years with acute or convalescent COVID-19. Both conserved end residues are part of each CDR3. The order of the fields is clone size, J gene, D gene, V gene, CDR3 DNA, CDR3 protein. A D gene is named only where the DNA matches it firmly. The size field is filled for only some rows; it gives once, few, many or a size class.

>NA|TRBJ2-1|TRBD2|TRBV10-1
TGCGCCAGCAGTTCTAGCGGGAGTTCCTACAATGAGCAGTTCTTC
CASSSSGSSYNEQFF
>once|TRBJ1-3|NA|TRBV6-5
TGTGCCAGCATGCGGGGGCAATCTGGAAACACCATATATTTT
CASMRGQSGNTIYF
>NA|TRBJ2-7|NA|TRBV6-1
TGTGCCAGCAGTGAACGCGTCGACTACGAGCAGTACTTC
CASSERVDYEQYF
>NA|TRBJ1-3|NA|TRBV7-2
TGTGCCAGCAGCTTTAATGGAGGGTCCGGAAACACCATATATTTT
CASSFNGGSGNTIYF
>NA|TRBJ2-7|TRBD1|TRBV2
TGTGCCAGCGGACAGGGTTACGAGCAGTACTTC
CASGQGYEQYF
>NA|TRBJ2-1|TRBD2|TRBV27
TGTGCCAGCAGTCAAAGCGGGGGACCACTCTCCTACAATGAGCAGTTCTTC
CASSQSGGPLSYNEQFF
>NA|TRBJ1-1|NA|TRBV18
TGTGCCAGCTCACCAGCAGGGGCGGGCACTGAAGCTTTCTTT
CASSPAGAGTEAFF
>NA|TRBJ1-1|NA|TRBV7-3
TGTGCCAGCAGCTTCGGTCTGAACACTGAAGCTTTCTTT
CASSFGLNTEAFF
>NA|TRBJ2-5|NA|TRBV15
TGTGCCACCAGCAGAGGGCAGCAAGAGACCCAGTACTTC
CATSRGQQETQYF
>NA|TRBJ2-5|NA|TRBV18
TGTGCCAGCTCACTAGAGGGCGAGACCCAGTACTTC
CASSLEGETQYF
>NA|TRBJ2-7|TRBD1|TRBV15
TGTGCCACCAGCAGAGGGGACAGTAGCTACGAGCAGTACTTC
CATSRGDSSYEQYF
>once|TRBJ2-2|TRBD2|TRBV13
TGTGCCAGCAGCTTCGGGACTAGCGGGAACGGGGAGCTGTTTTTT
CASSFGTSGNGELFF
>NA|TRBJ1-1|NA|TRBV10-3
TGTGCCATCAGTGACGGCCCTCGGGACACTGAAGCTTTCTTT
CAISDGPRDTEAFF
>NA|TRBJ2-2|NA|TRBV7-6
TGTGCCAGCAGCCCCGAAAACAGGGCCTTGGGGGAGCTGTTTTTT
CASSPENRALGELFF
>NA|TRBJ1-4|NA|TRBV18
TGTGCCAGCTCGTCAACAGGGTGGGGTGAAAAACTGTTTTTT
CASSSTGWGEKLFF
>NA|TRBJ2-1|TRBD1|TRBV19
TGTGCCAGTAGTATAGATCTAGGGACAGGTCTGGCCAATGAGCAGTTCTTC
CASSIDLGTGLANEQFF
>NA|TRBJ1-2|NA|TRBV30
TGTGCCTGGAGTGTACGGGGAACGGACTATGGCTACACCTTC
CAWSVRGTDYGYTF
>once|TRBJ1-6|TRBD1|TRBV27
TGTGCCAGCAGTCCTAAACAGGGGGTGGGTAATTCACCCCTCCACTTT
CASSPKQGVGNSPLHF
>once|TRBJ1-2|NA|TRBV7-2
TGTGCCAGCAGCTTAGGGGAGGGGTATGGCTACACCTTC
CASSLGEGYGYTF
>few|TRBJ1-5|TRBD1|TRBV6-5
TGTGCCAGCATGGGGACAGGTAGCAATCAGCCCCAGCATTTT
CASMGTGSNQPQHF
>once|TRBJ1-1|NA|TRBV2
TGTGCCAGGCCTAACGAGGGGGGGAGCACTGAAGCTTTCTTT
CARPNEGGSTEAFF
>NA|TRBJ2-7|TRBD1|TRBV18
TGTGCCAGCTCACCAAGGGGGCAGGGGTCCTACGAGCAGTACTTC
CASSPRGQGSYEQYF
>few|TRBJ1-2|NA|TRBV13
TGTGCCAGCAGCACCAAAGGCGGCATTTCCTATGGCTACACCTTC
CASSTKGGISYGYTF
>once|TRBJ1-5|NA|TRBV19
TGTGCCAGGAGGTGGCTAAGCAATCAGCCCCAGCATTTT
CARRWLSNQPQHF
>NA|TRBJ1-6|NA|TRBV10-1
TGCGCCAGCATTACCCATCACCGGGGGGAAGAAAATTCACCCCTCCACTTT
CASITHHRGEENSPLHF
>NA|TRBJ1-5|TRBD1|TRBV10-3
TGTGCCATCAGTGGGGGGACAGGGGATCAGCCCCAGCATTTT
CAISGGTGDQPQHF
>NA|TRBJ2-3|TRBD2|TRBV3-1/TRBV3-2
TGTGCCAGCAGCCCCATTGGAGCGGGAGGGACAGATACGCAGTATTTT
CASSPIGAGGTDTQYF
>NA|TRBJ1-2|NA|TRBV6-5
TGTGCCAGCAGCCTACGGGGGGCGCGGAATGGCTACACCTTC
CASSLRGARNGYTF
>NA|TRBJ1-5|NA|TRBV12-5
TGTGCTAGTGGTTTGGTACTCGGGCAGCCCCAGCATTTT
CASGLVLGQPQHF
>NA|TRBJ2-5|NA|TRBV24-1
TGTGCCACCAGTCGGACAGATACCCAAGAGACCCAGTACTTC
CATSRTDTQETQYF
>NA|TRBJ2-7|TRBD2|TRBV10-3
TGTGCCATCAGTGACGGGACTAGCTACGAGCAGTACTTC
CAISDGTSYEQYF
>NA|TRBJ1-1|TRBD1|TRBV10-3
TGTGCCACCAGTCGGGAACAGGGGTCTGAAGCTTTCTTT
CATSREQGSEAFF
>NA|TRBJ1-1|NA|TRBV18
TGTGCCAGCTCGGGACAAATGAACACTGAAGCTTTCTTT
CASSGQMNTEAFF
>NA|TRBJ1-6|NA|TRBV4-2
TGTGCCAGCAGCCAAGATCTTAACAATCTTCATTCACCCCTCCACTTT
CASSQDLNNLHSPLHF
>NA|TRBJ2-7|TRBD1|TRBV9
TGTGCCAGCAGCGACGGACAGGCCTACGAGCAGTACTTC
CASSDGQAYEQYF
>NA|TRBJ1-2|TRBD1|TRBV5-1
TGCGCCAGCAGCTCGCCGGGACAGGGGGCGACCGACTATGGCTACACCTTC
CASSSPGQGATDYGYTF
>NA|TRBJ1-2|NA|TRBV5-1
TGCGCCAGCAGCTTGGTGTACGGGGAGGACTATGGCTACACCTTC
CASSLVYGEDYGYTF
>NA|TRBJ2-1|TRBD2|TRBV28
TGTGCCAGCAACCTAGCGGGAGGCCCCAATGAGCAGTTCTTC
CASNLAGGPNEQFF
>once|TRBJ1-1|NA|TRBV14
TGTGCCAGCAGCCGGGTGGGGAGGGGGAACACTGAAGCTTTCTTT
CASSRVGRGNTEAFF
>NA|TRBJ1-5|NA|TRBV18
TGTGCCAGCTCACCCCATAGCAATCAGCCCCAGCATTTT
CASSPHSNQPQHF
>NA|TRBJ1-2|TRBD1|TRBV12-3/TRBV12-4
TGTGCCAGCAGTTTCGAGGGGGCAAGTGGCTACACCTTC
CASSFEGASGYTF
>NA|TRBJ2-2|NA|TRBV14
TGTGCCAGCAGCCAAGAGCAGATCACCGGGGAGCTGTTTTTT
CASSQEQITGELFF
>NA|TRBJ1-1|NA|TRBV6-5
TGTGCCAGCCACAGGGCACTAAACACTGAAGCTTTCTTT
CASHRALNTEAFF
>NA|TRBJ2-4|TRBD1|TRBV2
TGTGCCAGCAGTACAGGGGGGTTCAAAAACATTCAGTACTTC
CASSTGGFKNIQYF
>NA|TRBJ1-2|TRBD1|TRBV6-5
TGTGCCAGCAGTTACTCAGCCGGGACAGGTCCCTATGGCTACACCTTC
CASSYSAGTGPYGYTF
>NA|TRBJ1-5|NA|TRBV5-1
TGCGCCAGCAGCTTGGAGGGGCAGGGATCGCAGCCCCAGCATTTT
CASSLEGQGSQPQHF
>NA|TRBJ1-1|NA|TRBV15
TGTGCCACCAACGGGGAGCTGAACACTGAAGCTTTCTTT
CATNGELNTEAFF
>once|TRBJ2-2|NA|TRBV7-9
TGTGCCAGCAGCTTTGTGAGGGTTGGCGGGGAGCTGTTTTTT
CASSFVRVGGELFF
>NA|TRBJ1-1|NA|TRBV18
TGTGCCAGCTCACCGACAGTTCTAAACACTGAAGCTTTCTTT
CASSPTVLNTEAFF
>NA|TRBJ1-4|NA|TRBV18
TGTGCCAGCTCCCCTACCCGTGACAGAATTAATGAAAAACTGTTTTTT
CASSPTRDRINEKLFF
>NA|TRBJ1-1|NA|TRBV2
TGTGCCAGCAGTGGGACTCTCCGGGGGACTGAAGCTTTCTTT
CASSGTLRGTEAFF
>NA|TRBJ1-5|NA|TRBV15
TGTGCCACCGGAGGAGGGGTGGGAGCAGGTCAGCCCCAGCATTTT
CATGGGVGAGQPQHF
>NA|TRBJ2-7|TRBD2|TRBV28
TGTGCCAGCACCCGACGGCTAGCGGTTTCCTACGAGCAGTACTTC
CASTRRLAVSYEQYF
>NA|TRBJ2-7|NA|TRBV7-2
TGTGCCAGCAGCCGTGCAGGGGATGGGTCCTACGAGCAGTACTTC
CASSRAGDGSYEQYF
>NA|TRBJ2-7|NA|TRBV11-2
TGTGCCAGCAGGGGACTGAGCTACGAGCAGTACTTC
CASRGLSYEQYF
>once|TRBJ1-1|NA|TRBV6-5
TGTGCCAGCAGTCGGAGCCAATTGAACACTGAAGCTTTCTTT
CASSRSQLNTEAFF
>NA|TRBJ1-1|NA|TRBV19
TGTGCCAGCGCAGGGTACACTGAAGCTTTCTTT
CASAGYTEAFF